This entry is about one T cell receptor beta chain. What it recognizes is unknown. The data stem from a study of cytomegalovirus exposure and HLA in healthy donors. Whole-study context: Researchers previously reported finding fewer than 140 million unique TCR beta sequences from 170 million or so T cells. Study results and caveats: In a later analysis, at a false discovery rate of 0.05, under 20,000 TCR beta sequences matched HLA alleles.

V was trimmed by 2 bases and J by 5 bases, leaving 11 bases between them. Germline V lookup: CDR1 SGDLS, CDR2 YYNGEE. The CDR3 loop spans 14 amino acids. PCR used 60 Vbeta primers and 13 Jbeta primers. Sequenced by immunoSEQ multiplex PCR; TCRdb stores in-frame clones only, minus some. Found here are hundreds of thousands of clones, around 89% of them singletons; the top ten hold roughly 1%. The source is a woman aged 18-30 years in good health and CMV-seronegative. The sequenced sample was PBMCs. The genes are TRBV9 and TRBJ1-3; D perhaps matches TRBD1 (6 bases). CDR3 protein: CASSVMGDRNTIYF. The DNA for the CDR3 is TGTGCCAGCAGCGTTATGGGGGACAGAAACACCATATATTTT.